These T cell receptor beta chains were read from a single sample in a study of blood T cells in healthy people across ages. TCRdb re-analysed the 5' RACE reads in MiXCR, keeping a single row per CDR3 protein. The table shows more than 800,000 distinct CDR3 sequences, with 29% occurring only once. Material for sequencing was blood. The receptors originated from a woman at least 80 years old in good health. Both conserved end residues are part of each CDR3. D genes are given only for firm matches. Size values are once, few and many counts, or a class for expanded clones, and some rows have none.

size	V	J	D	CDR3	DNA
many	TRBV7-9	TRBJ1-5	.	CASSLDEGDNQPQHF	TGTGCCAGCAGCTTAGACGAGGGTGACAATCAGCCCCAGCATTTT
once	TRBV5-1	TRBJ1-5	.	CANSLAVSSNQPQHF	TGCGCCAACAGCTTGGCAGTCAGCAGCAATCAGCCCCAGCATTTT
.	TRBV7-9	TRBJ2-3	.	CASSRVTPDTQYF	TGTGCCAGCAGCCGAGTGACCCCAGATACGCAGTATTTT
.	TRBV7-2	TRBJ2-3	.	CASSVQAAGTDTQYF	TGTGCCAGCAGCGTACAGGCCGCCGGCACAGATACGCAGTATTTT
.	TRBV11-2	TRBJ2-3	.	CASSLGPYRLVGRVTDTQYF	TGTGCCAGCAGCTTAGGGCCATATCGCCTGGTCGGGCGGGTTACAGATACGCAGTATTTT
.	TRBV5-1	TRBJ2-7	.	CASSRTSSTSYNEQYF	TGCGCCAGCAGCAGGACTTCCTCCACCTCCTACAATGAGCAGTACTTC
.	TRBV7-2	TRBJ1-6	.	CASSLLGVHNSPLHF	TGTGCCAGCAGCTTACTTGGGGTGCATAATTCACCCCTCCACTTT
.	TRBV12-3/TRBV12-4	TRBJ2-7	TRBD2	CANSLGGNYGQYF	TGTGCCAACAGTCTCGGGGGGAATTACGGGCAGTACTTC
many	TRBV5-1	TRBJ2-3	TRBD1	CASSPYRGPDTQYF	TGCGCCAGCAGCCCATACAGGGGGCCAGATACGCAGTATTTT
many	TRBV2	TRBJ2-7	.	CASSEALGGGPYEQYF	TGTGCCAGCAGTGAAGCGCTGGGCGGGGGCCCCTACGAGCAGTACTTC
many	TRBV20-1	TRBJ2-7	.	CSALPRNEQYF	TGCAGTGCTCTTCCAAGGAACGAGCAGTACTTC
.	TRBV28	TRBJ2-5	.	CASRLVGQTQYF	TGTGCCAGCAGATTGGTGGGACAGACCCAGTACTTC
.	TRBV6-1	TRBJ1-6	.	CASSEGIRRHF	TGTGCCAGCAGTGAGGGTATTCGCCGCCACTTT
few	TRBV6-5	TRBJ1-5	.	CASSYTVPGGNQPQHF	TGTGCCAGCAGTTACACTGTCCCCGGAGGAAATCAGCCCCAGCATTTT
many	TRBV6-5	TRBJ2-1	.	CASTGTSYNEQFF	TGTGCCAGCACAGGGACGTCCTACAATGAGCAGTTCTTC
many	TRBV29-1	TRBJ2-7	TRBD1	CSVVDRGYEQYF	TGCAGCGTTGTGGACAGGGGGTACGAGCAGTACTTC
many	TRBV10-3	TRBJ2-3	TRBD2	CAISSGTSGSDTQYF	TGTGCCATCAGCTCCGGGACTAGCGGTTCGGATACGCAGTATTTT
many	TRBV7-2	TRBJ2-7	.	CASSGGNTYEQYF	TGTGCCAGTTCCGGGGGCAATACGTACGAGCAGTACTTC
many	TRBV5-6	TRBJ2-3	.	CASSSSNTQYF	TGTGCCAGCAGCTCTTCAAATACGCAGTATTTT
many	TRBV10-2	TRBJ2-1	.	CASSESRVLYYNEQFF	TGCGCCAGCAGTGAGTCAAGGGTCCTCTATTACAATGAGCAGTTCTTC
.	TRBV12-3/TRBV12-4	TRBJ2-5	TRBD1	CASSGTGYQETQYF	TGTGCCAGCAGTGGGACAGGGTACCAAGAGACCCAGTACTTC
many	TRBV4-1	TRBJ2-5	.	CASSPPRFQETQYF	TGCGCCAGCAGCCCCCCCAGGTTTCAAGAGACCCAGTACTTC
many	TRBV12-3/TRBV12-4	TRBJ2-3	.	CASSRRGRTDTQYF	TGTGCCAGCAGCCGAAGGGGCAGAACAGATACGCAGTATTTT
.	TRBV7-8	TRBJ2-5	TRBD2	CASSIASGGATEQYF	TGTGCCAGCAGCATCGCTAGCGGGGGGGCCACTGAGCAGTACTTC
many	TRBV12-3/TRBV12-4	TRBJ2-3	.	CASRPRVTDTQYF	TGTGCCAGCAGGCCCCGAGTCACAGATACGCAGTATTTT
many	TRBV7-2	TRBJ2-1	.	CASSGRLNEQFF	TGTGCCAGCAGCGGACGACTCAATGAGCAGTTCTTC
.	TRBV6-5	TRBJ2-3	TRBD1	CASRATTGGRTDTQYF	TGTGCCAGCAGGGCCACGACAGGGGGTCGCACAGATACGCAGTATTTT
.	TRBV7-2	TRBJ1-2	.	CASSRAVGRINYGYTF	TGTGCCAGCAGCCGGGCGGTCGGCCGAATCAACTATGGCTACACCTTC
many	TRBV7-9	TRBJ1-2	.	CASKIDGTSDGYTF	TGTGCCAGCAAAATCGACGGGACATCGGATGGCTACACCTTC
.	TRBV7-2	TRBJ2-1	.	CASSLDLVYSEQFF	TGTGCCAGCAGCTTAGATCTAGTCTATAGTGAGCAGTTCTTC
many	TRBV6-2/TRBV6-3	TRBJ2-1	TRBD2	CASSGLAGGYYNEQFF	TGTGCCAGCAGTGGACTAGCGGGGGGGTATTACAATGAGCAGTTCTTC
.	TRBV7-7	TRBJ1-1	.	CASRPYRTENTEAFF	TGTGCTAGCAGACCGTATAGGACGGAAAACACTGAAGCTTTCTTT
few	TRBV6-1	TRBJ1-1	.	CASSVWQNEAFF	TGTGCCAGCAGTGTGTGGCAGAATGAAGCTTTCTTT
few	TRBV11-2	TRBJ1-2	.	CASSPTSGGYTF	TGTGCCAGCAGCCCTACCTCGGGAGGCTACACCTTC
many	TRBV6-2/TRBV6-3	TRBJ2-1	TRBD1	CASTSGTGAYNEQFF	TGTGCCAGCACTTCCGGGACAGGAGCCTACAATGAGCAGTTCTTC
.	TRBV6-1	TRBJ1-6	.	CASRLGSTQGHNSPLHF	TGTGCCAGCAGGCTTGGCTCTACTCAGGGGCATAATTCACCCCTCCACTTT
.	TRBV5-5	TRBJ2-5	.	CASREGGIQETQYF	TGTGCCAGCAGGGAGGGGGGGATCCAAGAGACCCAGTACTTC
many	TRBV6-2/TRBV6-3	TRBJ2-6	.	CALSRAGLSGANVLTF	TGTGCTCTCAGTCGGGCAGGCCTCTCTGGGGCCAACGTCCTGACTTTC
few	TRBV18	TRBJ2-4	TRBD1	CASSQNQGAPGNIQYF	TGTGCCAGCTCACAAAACCAGGGGGCGCCGGGAAACATTCAGTACTTC
many	TRBV12-3/TRBV12-4	TRBJ2-3	.	CASSLRGVDTQYF	TGCGCCAGCAGCCTTAGAGGTGTGGATACGCAGTATTTT
.	TRBV4-3	TRBJ2-2	.	CASSLDAMGTGELFF	TGCGCCAGCAGCCTAGACGCCATGGGCACCGGGGAGCTGTTTTTT
.	TRBV6-1	TRBJ2-2	TRBD1	CASIHQGQGAQGELFF	TGTGCCAGCATACATCAGGGACAGGGGGCGCAAGGGGAGCTGTTTTTT
many	TRBV19	TRBJ2-1	TRBD1	CASSIAGGTGNEQFF	TGTGCCAGTAGTATTGCAGGGGGCACGGGGAATGAGCAGTTCTTC
.	TRBV6-1	TRBJ1-1	TRBD1	CASSDAGTGHTEAFF	TGTGCCAGCAGTGATGCCGGGACAGGGCACACTGAAGCTTTCTTT
.	TRBV19	TRBJ2-5	.	CASSSRREETQYF	TGTGCCAGTAGTTCCCGCAGGGAAGAGACCCAGTACTTC
few	TRBV20-1	TRBJ1-1	TRBD1	CSARDTGVMNTEAFF	TGCAGTGCTAGAGACACAGGGGTAATGAACACTGAAGCTTTCTTT
few	TRBV7-9	TRBJ2-3	TRBD2	CAISTRRGGPVDTQYF	TGTGCCATCTCAACAAGGCGGGGGGGGCCTGTGGATACGCAGTATTTT
many	TRBV12-3/TRBV12-4	TRBJ2-3	.	CASSGASTDTQYF	TGTGCCAGCAGTGGGGCTAGCACAGATACGCAGTATTTT
many	TRBV25-1	TRBJ2-7	.	CASQVGAGEQYF	TGTGCCTCCCAAGTGGGGGCGGGCGAGCAGTACTTC
few	TRBV2	TRBJ1-6	TRBD1	CASSEGTVKPPLHF	TGTGCCAGCAGTGAGGGGACAGTAAAGCCACCCCTCCACTTT
.	TRBV20-1	TRBJ1-5	.	CSARNRLSANQPQHF	TGCAGTGCTAGAAATCGTTTATCAGCCAATCAGCCCCAGCATTTT
.	TRBV7-9	TRBJ1-5	.	CASSRANSNQPQHF	TGTGCCAGCAGCCGGGCAAATAGCAATCAGCCCCAGCATTTT
.	TRBV5-1	TRBJ1-4	TRBD1	CASSLGTGTGEKLFF	TGCGCCAGCAGCTTGGGAACCGGGACAGGAGAAAAACTGTTTTTT
few	TRBV3-1	TRBJ2-2	.	CASSQRVGVTGELFF	TGTGCCAGCAGCCAACGGGTCGGGGTCACCGGGGAGCTGTTTTTT
few	TRBV7-9	TRBJ1-5	.	CASSRPRQPYSNQPQHF	TGTGCCAGCAGCCGACCTAGACAGCCGTATAGCAATCAGCCCCAGCATTTT
few	TRBV4-3	TRBJ2-5	.	CASSQEPGNEQYF	TGCGCCAGCAGCCAAGAACCAGGGAATGAGCAGTACTTC
many	TRBV28	TRBJ2-7	.	CASTVQPPYEQYF	TGTGCCAGCACCGTACAGCCCCCCTACGAGCAGTACTTC
many	TRBV11-2	TRBJ2-5	.	CASSLGTLQETQYF	TGTGCCAGCAGTTTAGGGACTTTACAAGAGACCCAGTACTTC
.	TRBV7-9	TRBJ1-1	TRBD1	CASSLSGTGATEAFF	TGTGCCAGCAGCTTGTCCGGGACAGGGGCCACTGAAGCTTTCTTT
.	TRBV7-2	TRBJ2-7	.	CASSLASDYEQYF	TGTGCCAGCAGCTTAGCTAGTGACTACGAGCAGTACTTC